The source of this T cell receptor (beta chain) is a study of Tregs in tolerant kidney transplant recipients. The overall study: A 3-day belatacept mixed lymphocyte reaction, sometimes plus 5-day graft donor restimulation, preceded CD4+CD25+CD127- sorting. Findings of the study overall: Expanding Tregs on activated donor B cells appeared to best identify donor-specific TCRbeta clones. Biological reproducibility was not directly addressed in this study.

Notes on this clone: No antigen is known for it.

The germline gives CDR1 KGHSH, CDR2 LQKENI. Trimming removed 3 bases from V and 0 bases from J, with 11 bases in between. The CDR3 totals 15 residues. Assay used: immunoSEQ multiplex PCR; TCRdb lists only in-frame clones, some missing. Counted here are approximately 19,000 clones, under 70% occurring once; the ten biggest clones make up approximately 3.4%. The chain couples TRBV18 to TRBJ1-1; D gene ambiguous. The sequence derives from a human donor in good health. The sequenced sample was Tregs from blood cultured with allogeneic cells. The CDR3 reads CASSPIYDLNTEAFF. The DNA of the CDR3 is TGTGCCAGCTCACCCATCTACGACTTGAACACTGAAGCTTTCTTT.